These T cell receptor beta chains were read from a single sample in a study of T cell responses to AZD1222 COVID-19 vaccine. Using immunoSEQ multiplex PCR, the repertoire was profiled, and TCRdb retains in-frame clones only, with some absent. The data contain about 97,000 clones, about 90% of them seen just once; the ten biggest clones take up 10%. Sample: peripheral blood, taken 28 days after the second AZD1222 dose. The receptor source for this set is an adult who received the AZD1222 COVID-19 vaccine. Each CDR3 is given with its conserved first and last residue. The order of the fields is V gene, J gene, clone size, D gene, CDR3 DNA, CDR3 protein. The D gene is left open where the match is weak. Part of the rows lack a size; the others show once, few, many or a class for expanded clones.

V: TRBV10-3; J: TRBJ2-5; size: -; D: TRBD2; DNA: TGTGCCATCAGTGCCAGCGGGGGTACCTACACCCCAGAGACCCAGTACTTC; CDR3: CAISASGGTYTPETQYF
V: TRBV19; J: TRBJ2-3; size: -; D: -; DNA: TGTGCCAGTAGTCTCCGGACTATAGAAGATACGCAGTATTTT; CDR3: CASSLRTIEDTQYF
V: TRBV7-2; J: TRBJ1-1; size: -; D: -; DNA: TGTGCCAGCAGCAGCACCGGGACAAGCACTGAAGCTTTCTTT; CDR3: CASSSTGTSTEAFF
V: TRBV27; J: TRBJ1-2; size: -; D: -; DNA: TGTGCCAGCAGTTTAAAAGGGGAAGGCTACACCTTC; CDR3: CASSLKGEGYTF
V: TRBV18; J: TRBJ2-1; size: -; D: TRBD2; DNA: TGTGCCAGCGCATCGGGACTACTATACAATGAGCAGTTCTTC; CDR3: CASASGLLYNEQFF
V: TRBV9; J: TRBJ2-5; size: -; D: TRBD2; DNA: TGTGCCAGCAGCGTAGCTACTACGGGGGGTTACCAAGAGACCCAGTACTTC; CDR3: CASSVATTGGYQETQYF
V: TRBV29-1; J: TRBJ1-1; size: -; D: -; DNA: TGCAGTGCCATGAACACTGAAGCTTTCTTT; CDR3: CSAMNTEAFF
V: TRBV5-8; J: TRBJ2-5; size: -; D: -; DNA: TGTGCCAGCAGCTGGGGGACTCCGATTCCAGGAGAGACCCAGTACTTC; CDR3: CASSWGTPIPGETQYF
V: TRBV28; J: TRBJ2-1; size: few; D: TRBD1; DNA: TGTGCCAGCGAGACTAACAGGGGTATGACCTACAATGAGCAGTTCTTC; CDR3: CASETNRGMTYNEQFF
V: TRBV11-3; J: TRBJ2-1; size: -; D: TRBD1; DNA: TGTGCCAGCAGCCTGGGACAGGGCGGAGGGAATGAGCAGTTCTTC; CDR3: CASSLGQGGGNEQFF
V: TRBV19; J: TRBJ2-7; size: -; D: -; DNA: TGTGCCAGTAGTCATAAGGGCGGCGAGCAGTACTTC; CDR3: CASSHKGGEQYF
V: TRBV3-1/TRBV3-2; J: TRBJ1-2; size: -; D: -; DNA: TGTGCCAGCAGCCGGGTGGGGGATGGCTACACCTTC; CDR3: CASSRVGDGYTF
V: TRBV2; J: TRBJ2-3; size: -; D: -; DNA: TGTGCCAGCAGTTCTGGACACCCGAGCACAGATACGCAGTATTTT; CDR3: CASSSGHPSTDTQYF
V: TRBV27; J: TRBJ2-3; size: -; D: TRBD2; DNA: TGTGCCAGCAGTTTGGGAACTAGCGAGACGGATACGCAGTATTTT; CDR3: CASSLGTSETDTQYF
V: TRBV7-9; J: TRBJ1-2; size: -; D: -; DNA: TGTGCCAGCAGCCGAACGAACAGGCCCGCCGGCTACACCTTC; CDR3: CASSRTNRPAGYTF